This T cell receptor beta chain was documented in a study of T cells after somatic rescue of genetic block. This CDR3 has 15 residues. V dropped 4 bases and J dropped 2 bases, with 15 bases sitting between them. Germline CDR1 and CDR2: SGHNT and YYREEE (reference sequence). Assay used: immunoSEQ multiplex PCR; TCRdb lists only in-frame clones, some missing. Seen here are 85,000 to 100,000 clones, about nine tenths observed once, and the top ten hold roughly 1.7%. The sample consisted of peripheral blood mononuclear cells (PBMCs). The TCR comes from a woman between 18 and 29 years old. This sequence joins TRBV5-4 and TRBJ2-5; no firm D call. In DNA form, the CDR3 reads TGTGCCAGCAGCCCGGCCGACGGCCCACAAGAGACCCAGTACTTC. This gives the protein CASSPADGPQETQYF.